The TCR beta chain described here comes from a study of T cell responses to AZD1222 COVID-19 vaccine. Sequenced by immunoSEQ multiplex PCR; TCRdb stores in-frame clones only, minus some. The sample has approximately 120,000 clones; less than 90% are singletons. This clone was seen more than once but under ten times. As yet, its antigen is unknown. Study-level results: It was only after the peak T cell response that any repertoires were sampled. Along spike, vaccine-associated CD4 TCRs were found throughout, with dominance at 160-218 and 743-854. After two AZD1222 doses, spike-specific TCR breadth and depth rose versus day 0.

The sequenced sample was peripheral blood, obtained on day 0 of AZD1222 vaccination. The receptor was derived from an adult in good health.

The CDR3 nucleotides read TGTGCCAGCAGCCAAGATAGACAGCGGGAGCAGTACTTC. It yields the protein CASSQDRQREQYF. This sequence joins TRBV4-2 and TRBJ2-7, with D perhaps matching TRBD1 or TRBD2 (5 bases each). Trimming left V 0 bases short and J 7 bases short, with 10 bases between. The germline CDR1 and CDR2 sequences are LGHNA and YNFKEQ. The CDR3 length is 13 residues.